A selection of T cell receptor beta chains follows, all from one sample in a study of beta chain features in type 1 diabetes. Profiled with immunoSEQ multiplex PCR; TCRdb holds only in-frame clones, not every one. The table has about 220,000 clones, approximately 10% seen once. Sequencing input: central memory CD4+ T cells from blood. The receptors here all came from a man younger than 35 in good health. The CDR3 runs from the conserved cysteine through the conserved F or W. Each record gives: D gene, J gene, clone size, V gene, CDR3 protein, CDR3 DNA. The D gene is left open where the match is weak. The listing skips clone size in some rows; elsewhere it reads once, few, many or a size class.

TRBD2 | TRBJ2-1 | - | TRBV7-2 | CASSAGTSGRGAAEQFF | TGTGCCAGCAGCGCCGGGACTAGCGGGAGGGGGGCGGCTGAGCAGTTCTTC
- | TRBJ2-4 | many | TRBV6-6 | CASSYIPAGWRNIQYF | TGTGCCAGCAGTTACATTCCCGCAGGGTGGAGAAACATTCAGTACTTC
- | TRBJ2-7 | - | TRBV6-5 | CASSVEGYEQYF | TGTGCCAGCAGTGTGGAGGGCTACGAGCAGTACTTC
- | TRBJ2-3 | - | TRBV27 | CASTPPGRADTQYF | TGTGCCAGCACCCCCCCCGGCAGGGCTGATACGCAGTATTTT
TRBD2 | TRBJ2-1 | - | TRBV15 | CATSRPPQTSGRHNEQFF | TGTGCCACCAGCAGACCCCCTCAGACTAGCGGGAGGCACAATGAGCAGTTCTTC
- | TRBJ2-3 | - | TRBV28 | CASSLRVVYTDTQYF | TGTGCCAGCAGTTTACGGGTAGTCTACACAGATACGCAGTATTTT
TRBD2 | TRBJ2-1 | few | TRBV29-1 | CSGEDAGVYNEQFF | TGCAGCGGTGAGGACGCGGGAGTCTACAATGAGCAGTTCTTC
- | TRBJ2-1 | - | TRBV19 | CASSLRGRPGGHNEQFF | TGTGCCAGTAGTCTTCGGGGACGGCCGGGCGGACACAATGAGCAGTTCTTC
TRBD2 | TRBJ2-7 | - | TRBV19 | CASSPTRGGSYEQYF | TGTGCCAGTAGCCCCACTCGCGGGGGCTCCTACGAGCAGTACTTC
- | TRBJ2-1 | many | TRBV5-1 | CASSPRQVTYNEQFF | TGCGCCAGCAGCCCTAGACAGGTGACCTACAATGAGCAGTTCTTC
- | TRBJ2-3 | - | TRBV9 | CASSVGQFTDTQYF | TGTGCCAGCAGCGTAGGACAGTTCACAGATACGCAGTATTTT
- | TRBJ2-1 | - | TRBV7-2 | CASSLDSNGYNEQFF | TGTGCCAGCAGCCTGGACTCTAATGGGTACAATGAGCAGTTCTTC
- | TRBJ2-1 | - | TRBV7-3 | CASSLTHNEQFF | TGTGCCAGCAGCTTGACCCACAATGAGCAGTTCTTC
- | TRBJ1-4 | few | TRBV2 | CASGMTDPFF | TGTGCCAGCGGGATGACGGACCCCTTTTTT
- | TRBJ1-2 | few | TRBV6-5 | CASSLGQSYGYTF | TGTGCCAGCTCCTTGGGGCAGAGCTATGGCTACACCTTC
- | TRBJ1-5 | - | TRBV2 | CASSGSGGANQPQHF | TGTGCCAGCAGTGGAAGCGGGGGCGCGAATCAGCCCCAGCATTTT
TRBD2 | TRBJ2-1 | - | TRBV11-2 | CASSLSGATYNEQFF | TGTGCCAGCAGCCTTAGCGGGGCCACCTACAATGAGCAGTTCTTC
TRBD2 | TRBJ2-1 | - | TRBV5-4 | CASSQGSGDKQSHNEQFF | TGTGCCAGCAGCCAAGGTAGCGGGGACAAACAATCGCACAATGAGCAGTTCTTC
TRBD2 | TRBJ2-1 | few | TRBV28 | CASSFGLAGMFAQFF | TGTGCCAGCAGTTTCGGGCTAGCGGGCATGTTTGCGCAGTTCTTC
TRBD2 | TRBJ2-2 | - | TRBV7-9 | CASSSTGRAGELFF | TGTGCCAGCAGCTCCACGGGGAGGGCCGGGGAGCTGTTTTTT
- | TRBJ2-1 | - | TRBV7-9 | CASRELGPEQFF | TGTGCCAGCCGTGAGCTCGGACCTGAGCAGTTCTTC
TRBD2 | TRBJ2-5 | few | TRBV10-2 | CASSVTSGRETQYF | TGCGCCAGCAGCGTGACTAGCGGGAGAGAGACCCAGTACTTC
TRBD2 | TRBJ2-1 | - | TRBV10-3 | CAISESITTSTSGNNEQFF | TGTGCCATCAGTGAGAGCATCACCACATCGACTAGCGGCAACAATGAGCAGTTCTTC
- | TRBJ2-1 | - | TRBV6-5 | CAGMTTGYNEQFF | TGTGCCGGAATGACGACAGGATACAATGAGCAGTTCTTC
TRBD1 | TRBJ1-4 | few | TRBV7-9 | CASSLGGQGNEKLFF | TGTGCCAGCAGCTTAGGAGGACAGGGGAATGAAAAACTGTTTTTT
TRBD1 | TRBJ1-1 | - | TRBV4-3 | CASSQDLSRQGARTEAFF | TGCGCCAGCAGCCAAGATCTGTCCCGACAGGGGGCGAGGACTGAAGCTTTCTTT
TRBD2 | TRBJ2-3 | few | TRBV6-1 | CAIKEGAGAVDTQYF | TGTGCCATCAAGGAGGGAGCGGGAGCGGTAGATACGCAGTATTTT
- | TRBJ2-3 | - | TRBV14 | CASSQVGRGTDTQYF | TGTGCCAGCAGCCAGGTCGGGAGAGGTACAGATACGCAGTATTTT
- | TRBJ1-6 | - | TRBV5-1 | CASSPTMGPLHF | TGCGCCAGCAGCCCTACGATGGGACCCCTCCACTTT
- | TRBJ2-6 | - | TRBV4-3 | CASSQEGTGGLLTF | TGCGCCAGCAGCCAAGAGGGGACGGGGGGCCTCCTGACTTTC
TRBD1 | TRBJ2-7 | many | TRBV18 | CASSPGQGSYEQYF | TGTGCCAGCTCCCCGGGACAGGGAAGCTACGAGCAGTACTTC
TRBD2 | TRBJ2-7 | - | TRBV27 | CASSSAQRGDYEQYF | TGTGCCAGCAGTAGTGCCCAGCGGGGCGACTACGAGCAGTACTTC
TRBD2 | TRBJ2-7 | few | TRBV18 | CASSPLETSGHEQYF | TGTGCCAGCTCACCACTTGAGACTAGCGGGCATGAGCAGTACTTC
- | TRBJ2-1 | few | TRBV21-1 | CASSARDRGPYNEQFF | TGTGCCAGCAGCGCCCGGGACAGGGGGCCCTACAATGAGCAGTTCTTC
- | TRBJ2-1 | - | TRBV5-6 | CASSLPSGSSNEQFF | TGTGCCAGCAGCTTGCCGAGCGGTTCATCCAATGAGCAGTTCTTC
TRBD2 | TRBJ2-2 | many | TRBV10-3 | CAISDPGLADNTGELFF | TGTGCCATCAGCGATCCGGGACTAGCGGATAACACCGGGGAGCTGTTTTTT